Only a few counts were recorded for the clone carrying this T cell receptor beta chain. The V end was cut by 4 bases, the J end by 3 bases, with 15 bases between. This CDR3 is built from 16 residues. Germline V lookup: CDR1 MNHEY, CDR2 SVGAGI. This sample was taken from a study of blood T cell repertoires in COVID-19. Background on the study: COVID-19 samples, acute and convalescent, were from the United States, Italy and Spain. The analysed material was cDNA or gDNA that came from T cells, B-cell-depleted T cells, or PBMCs.

TCRdb keeps only in-frame clones here, not all; method: immunoSEQ multiplex PCR. This table holds around 100,000 clones, around 80% found once. The rearrangement uses TRBV6-5 and TRBJ2-2, with D possibly being TRBD1 (6 bases). What was sequenced was peripheral blood. The receptor's source is a man aged 55 to 70 with active or convalescent COVID-19. CDR3 DNA sequence: TGTGCCAGCAGTTCCCCCGATTCAGGGGACACCGGGGAGCTGTTTTTT. Amino acid sequence: CASSSPDSGDTGELFF.